The sequence of this T cell receptor beta chain was determined in a study of blood T cell repertoires in COVID-19. CDR3 size: 17 residues. Trimming took 0 bases from V and 2 from J; bases not matched to a gene: 7. Germline CDR1 reads MGHRA; CDR2 reads YSYEKL. This table comes from immunoSEQ multiplex PCR, and its TCRdb copy is limited to in-frame clones, with some not included. The sample shows 190,000 or so clones, around 87% of them seen only once. The rearrangement links TRBV4-1 to TRBJ1-3, with TRBD1 identical over 7 bases. Sequencing was carried out using peripheral blood. The TCR sequence derives from a man aged 55 to 70 who had recovered from COVID-19. CDR3 DNA: TGCGCCAGCAGCCAAGATCGGGCCGGGACAGCTGGAAACACCATATATTTT. Translation: CASSQDRAGTAGNTIYF.